The entry that follows covers one T cell receptor (beta chain) sequence. This table comes from immunoSEQ multiplex PCR, and its TCRdb copy is limited to in-frame clones, with some not included. Counted here are 220,000 or so clones, 65% to 85% occurring once; the ten biggest clones make up roughly 13%. The sample comes from a study of cytomegalovirus exposure and HLA in healthy donors. From germline, CDR1 is SGHRS and CDR2 YFSETQ. V was clipped by 4 bases and J by 3 bases, with 17 bases between them. The CDR3 has 15 amino acids. The specimen was PBMCs. This sequence joins TRBV5-1 and TRBJ2-7, with a weak D call TRBD2 (5 bases). The clonotype was recovered from a woman in her 30s in good health and CMV-seropositive. The CDR3, as DNA: TGCGCCAGCAGCCCCAGAGAGGCTAGCTTCTACGAGCAGTACTTC. It translates to CASSPREASFYEQYF.